The 19 T cell receptor beta chains presented below share a single source sample, sequenced in a study of blood T cell repertoires in COVID-19. Libraries were prepared by immunoSEQ multiplex PCR; TCRdb keeps only in-frame clonotypes and omits some of them. The sample lists 45,000 to 65,000 clones, 75% to 90% seen once, with roughly 9.1% in the top ten. The sample consisted of peripheral blood. Receptors were obtained from a human donor with acute or convalescent COVID-19. The donor label of this sample is uncertain.

This chain links TRBV5-1 with TRBJ2-1; D is uncertain. The CDR3 consists of 13 residues. V gave up 1 base and J gave up 6 bases, with 8 bases separating them. Germline-derived CDR1 and CDR2 are SGHRS and YFSETQ. The CDR3 is CASSLSSFNEQFF. Here the CDR3 DNA reads TGCGCCAGCAGCTTGAGTAGTTTCAATGAGCAGTTCTTC. Supplemented by reference TRBV5-1 and TRBJ2-1, the full variable domain reads KAGVTQTPRYLIKTRGQQVTLSCSPISGHRSVSWYQQTPGQGLQFLFEYFSETQRNKGNFPGRFSGRQFSNSRSEMNVSTLELGDSALYLCASSLSSFNEQFFGPGTRLTVL.

CDR3 protein: CASSQIAGYSFKQFF. For the CDR3, the DNA is TGTGCCAGCTCTCAAATAGCGGGATATAGTTTTAAGCAGTTCTTC. This chain links TRBV18 with TRBJ2-1, with 8 bases identical to TRBD2. With 6 bases clipped from V and 11 bases from J, the junction kept 15 bases outside the gene matches. The V gene's germline CDR1 is KGHSH and CDR2 LQKENI. There are 15 residues in the CDR3.

The genes are TRBV6-6 and TRBJ2-7; D perhaps matches TRBD2 (6 bases). V was clipped by 0 bases and J by 7 bases, with 10 bases between them. CDR3 length: 13 residues. Germline-derived CDR1 and CDR2 are MNHNY and SVGAGI (reference sequence). The CDR3, as DNA: TGTGCCAGCAGTTACTCTGGGGCGGGAGAGCAGTACTTC. Translation gives CASSYSGAGEQYF.

This rearrangement joins TRBV5-1 to TRBJ2-1; the D gene is possibly TRBD2 (5 bases). Deletions cut 3 bases from V and 7 bases from J, with 23 bases between. CDR1 and CDR2 (germline): SGHRS, YFSETQ. The CDR3 sequence is 17 residues long. The CDR3, as DNA: TGCGCCAGCAGCTCATCGCTCGGTGGGGTTTCGGGGAATGAGCAGTTCTTC. Encoded protein: CASSSSLGGVSGNEQFF.

J is TRBJ2-6 and V is TRBV29-1; no clear D gene. The CDR3 loop spans 12 amino acids. The V end was cut by 7 bases, the J end by 4 bases, with 8 bases between. CDR1 is SQVTM, CDR2 ANQGSEA, per germline. CDR3 nucleotides: TGCAGCGCCCGTTCCGGGGCCAACGTCCTGACTTTC. Protein: CSARSGANVLTF. Complete variable domain (other parts from reference TRBV29-1 and TRBJ2-6): SAVISQKPSRDICQRGTSLTIQCQVDSQVTMMFWYRQQPGQSLTLIATANQGSEATYESGFVIDKFPISRPNLTFSTLTVSNMSPEDSSIYLCSARSGANVLTFGAGSRLTVL.

This rearrangement joins TRBV5-1 to TRBJ2-1, with 8 nucleotides matching TRBD2. The CDR3 is 12 residues long. With 5 bases clipped from V and 9 bases from J, the junction kept 4 bases outside the gene matches. CDR1 SGHRS and CDR2 YFSETQ come from the germline V gene. Here the CDR3 DNA reads TGCGCCAGCAGAAGCGGGAGAAGTGAGCAGTTCTTC. The encoded protein is CASRSGRSEQFF. Combining the CDR3 with reference TRBV5-1 and TRBJ2-1 gives the whole variable domain KAGVTQTPRYLIKTRGQQVTLSCSPISGHRSVSWYQQTPGQGLQFLFEYFSETQRNKGNFPGRFSGRQFSNSRSEMNVSTLELGDSALYLCASRSGRSEQFFGPGTRLTVL.

This chain joins TRBV18 and TRBJ1-6; 10 bases match TRBD1. V trimming: 3 bases; J trimming: 5 bases; junction bases outside the gene matches: 1. In germline, CDR1 is KGHSH, CDR2 LQKENI. The CDR3 contains 15 residues. CDR3 residues: CASSPGTGDNSPLHF. CDR3 nucleotide sequence: TGTGCCAGCTCACCTGGGACAGGGGATAATTCACCCCTCCACTTT.

V usage is TRBV18 and J usage is TRBJ1-1; TRBD1 agrees at 9 bases. The CDR3 runs to 13 residues. The germline V gene encodes CDR1 KGHSH and CDR2 LQKENI. V gave up 5 bases and J gave up 11 bases; unmatched junction bases: 9. The CDR3 nucleotides are TGTGCCAGCTCAACAACAGGGGGCGAGTATGCTTTCTTT. Its protein product is CASSTTGGEYAFF.

V gene TRBV28 combines with J gene TRBJ1-5; D is uncertain. The CDR3 is 14 amino acids. Germline V gives CDR1 MDHEN, CDR2 SYDVKM. The germline V and J ends were trimmed by 8 bases and 0 bases, with 11 bases remaining between them. CDR3 sequence (DNA): TGTGCCAGCTCCACCGGTCCTAGCAATCAGCCCCAGCATTTT. Encoded protein: CASSTGPSNQPQHF.

The chain employs TRBV7-7 and TRBJ2-5; 7 bases map to TRBD1. CDR3 length: 14 amino acids. In germline, CDR1 is SSHAT, CDR2 FNYEAQ (reference sequence). The trim removed 3 bases at V and 7 bases at J, leaving 8 bases unmatched. The CDR3, as DNA: TGTGCCAGCAGCTTGGACAGGTCCAGCGGGACCCAGTACTTC. Its protein product is CASSLDRSSGTQYF. Complete variable domain (other parts from reference TRBV7-7 and TRBJ2-5): GAGVSQSPRYKVTKRGQDVTLRCDPISSHATLYWYQQALGQGPEFLTYFNYEAQPDKSGLPSDRFSAERPEGSISTLTIQRTEQRDSAMYRCASSLDRSSGTQYFGPGTRLLVL.

This clone is a singleton in its sample. The chain employs TRBV18 and TRBJ1-3; D unclear. The CDR3 is 16 residues long. V shed 3 bases and J shed 1 base, with 13 bases lying between them. In germline, CDR1 is KGHSH, CDR2 LQKENI. The CDR3 here is CASSPPAWVSGNTIYF. For the CDR3, the DNA is TGTGCCAGCTCACCGCCAGCGTGGGTGTCTGGAAACACCATATATTTT.

The CDR3 DNA sequence: TGTGCCAGCAGGGCTGGGACTAGCGGCTTCTCTTCTTACAGCACAGATACGCAGTATTTT. Residues: CASRAGTSGFSSYSTDTQYF. The genes are TRBV5-4 and TRBJ2-3, with 11 bases lining up with TRBD2. With 5 bases clipped from V and 0 bases from J, the junction kept 17 bases outside the gene matches. This CDR3 region has 20 residues. Per germline, CDR1 SGHNT and CDR2 YYREEE (reference sequence).

V gene TRBV5-4 combines with J gene TRBJ2-5; 7 bases agree with TRBD2. V shed 4 bases, J shed 2 bases, and the junction held 5 bases outside the gene matches. In germline, CDR1 is SGHNT, CDR2 YYREEE (reference sequence). The CDR3 has 14 residues. In nucleotides, the CDR3 is TGTGCCAGCAGCAAAGGCGGGGGACAAGAGACCCAGTACTTC. Translated, it gives CASSKGGGQETQYF.

This rearrangement joins TRBV28 to TRBJ1-1; D is ambiguous. Trimming removed 1 base at V and 1 base at J, with 7 bases between. Germline CDR1 is MDHEN and CDR2 is SYDVKM. The length of the CDR3 is 14 residues. The DNA of the CDR3 is TGTGCCAGCAGTTTATACCCCAGGAACACTGAAGCTTTCTTT. This translates into CASSLYPRNTEAFF.

This clone is a singleton in its sample. This chain links TRBV3-1 (or the pseudogene TRBV3-2) with TRBJ2-5; unclear D gene. Germline V lookup: CDR1 LGHDT, CDR2 YNNKEL (reference sequence). The CDR3 contains 14 residues. Trimming removed 5 bases at V and 4 bases at J, with 14 bases between. The CDR3 sequence: CASSARNSGETQYF. In nucleotides, the CDR3 is TGTGCCAGCAGCGCCCGCAACTCTGGAGAGACCCAGTACTTC.

The J gene is TRBJ1-3, the V gene TRBV7-9; a weak D match, TRBD1 (6 bases). This CDR3 spans 15 amino acids. CDR1 is SEHNR, CDR2 FQNEAQ, per germline (reference sequence). Trimming shortened V by 6 bases and J by 0 bases, and 12 bases separated the two germline ends. The CDR3 protein is CASRTGVSSGNTIYF. The CDR3 DNA reads TGTGCCAGCAGGACAGGAGTCAGCTCTGGAAACACCATATATTTT.

The chain is built from TRBV19 and TRBJ2-7, with TRBD1 identical over 12 bases. Germline assignment: CDR1 LNHDA and CDR2 SQIVND (reference sequence). J gave up 2 bases and V 1 base, and 6 bases lay outside the gene matches. CDR3 size: 17 residues. This CDR3 is CASSIGPGQGAAYEQYF. In DNA, the CDR3 is TGTGCCAGTAGTATAGGACCGGGACAGGGGGCCGCCTACGAGCAGTACTTC. Based on the CDR3 plus reference TRBV19 and TRBJ2-7, the full variable domain is DGGITQSPKYLFRKEGQNVTLSCEQNLNHDAMYWYRQDPGQGLRLIYYSQIVNDFQKGDIAEGYSVSREKKESFPLTVTSAQKNPTAFYLCASSIGPGQGAAYEQYFGPGTRLTVT.

The J gene is TRBJ2-2, the V gene TRBV5-1, with TRBD1 identical over 8 bases. CDR1 SGHRS and CDR2 YFSETQ come from the germline V gene. There are 15 residues in the CDR3. Germline trimming cut 4 bases from V and 6 bases from J; bases unmatched to any gene: 8. The CDR3 bases are TGCGCCAGCAGCACTGGGACAGGATCGGCCGGGGAGCTGTTTTTT. It yields the protein CASSTGTGSAGELFF.

The chain uses TRBV5-4 and TRBJ2-1, with TRBD2 matching over 14 bases. This CDR3 has 14 residues. The J segment lost 16 bases and the V segment lost 0 bases, leaving 6 bases of the junction unmatched. Germline V gene lookup returns CDR1 SGHNT and CDR2 YYREEE (reference sequence). The CDR3 loop is CASSLGLAGGASFF. For the CDR3, the DNA is TGTGCCAGCAGCTTGGGACTAGCGGGGGGGGCTTCCTTCTTC.